This TCR beta chain emerged from a study of low-dose radiotherapy and immunotherapy resistance in tumors. On the study more broadly: The study gave Cohort 2 1 Gy per fraction every two weeks, totaling 13 Gy over 26 weeks. Administration of intravenous cyclophosphamide at 200 mg/m2 took place every two weeks, one day before radiation and immunotherapy.

Alpha and beta chains were covered, as first-strand cDNA relied on TRAV- and TRBV-specific primers. The authors ran 20 PCR cycles to amplify TCRs with a constant-region primer and V-primer adapter. TCRdb passed the reads through MiXCR, listing each CDR3 protein once. This table has 12,000 to 15,000 distinct CDR3 sequences, approximately 50% appearing once. Eligible patients bore advanced solid tumors devoid of tumor-infiltrating lymphocytes. This clonotype was detected a few times. With 4 bases removed from V and 7 bases from J, the gap between germline ends came to 9 bases. Germline V gene sequence: CDR1 SGHNT, CDR2 YYREEE (reference sequence). The CDR3 is 12 amino acids.

This clonotype was obtained from a human donor with advanced metastatic prostate, ovarian, gallbladder or colorectal cancer (not recorded which). This table probably holds off-target reads from a library built for another chain. The chain carries TRBV5-4 and TRBJ2-1, with a weak D call TRBD2 (5 bases). The CDR3 nucleotides are TGTGCCAGCAGCCCGGGGAAGAATGAGCAGTTCTTC. Its protein product is CASSPGKNEQFF. Full variable domain (outside the CDR3, taken from reference TRBV5-4 and TRBJ2-1): ETGVTQSPTHLIKTRGQQVTLRCSSQSGHNTVSWYQQALGQGPQFIFQYYREEENGRGNFPPRFSGLQFPNYSSELNVNALELDDSALYLCASSPGKNEQFFGPGTRLTVL.